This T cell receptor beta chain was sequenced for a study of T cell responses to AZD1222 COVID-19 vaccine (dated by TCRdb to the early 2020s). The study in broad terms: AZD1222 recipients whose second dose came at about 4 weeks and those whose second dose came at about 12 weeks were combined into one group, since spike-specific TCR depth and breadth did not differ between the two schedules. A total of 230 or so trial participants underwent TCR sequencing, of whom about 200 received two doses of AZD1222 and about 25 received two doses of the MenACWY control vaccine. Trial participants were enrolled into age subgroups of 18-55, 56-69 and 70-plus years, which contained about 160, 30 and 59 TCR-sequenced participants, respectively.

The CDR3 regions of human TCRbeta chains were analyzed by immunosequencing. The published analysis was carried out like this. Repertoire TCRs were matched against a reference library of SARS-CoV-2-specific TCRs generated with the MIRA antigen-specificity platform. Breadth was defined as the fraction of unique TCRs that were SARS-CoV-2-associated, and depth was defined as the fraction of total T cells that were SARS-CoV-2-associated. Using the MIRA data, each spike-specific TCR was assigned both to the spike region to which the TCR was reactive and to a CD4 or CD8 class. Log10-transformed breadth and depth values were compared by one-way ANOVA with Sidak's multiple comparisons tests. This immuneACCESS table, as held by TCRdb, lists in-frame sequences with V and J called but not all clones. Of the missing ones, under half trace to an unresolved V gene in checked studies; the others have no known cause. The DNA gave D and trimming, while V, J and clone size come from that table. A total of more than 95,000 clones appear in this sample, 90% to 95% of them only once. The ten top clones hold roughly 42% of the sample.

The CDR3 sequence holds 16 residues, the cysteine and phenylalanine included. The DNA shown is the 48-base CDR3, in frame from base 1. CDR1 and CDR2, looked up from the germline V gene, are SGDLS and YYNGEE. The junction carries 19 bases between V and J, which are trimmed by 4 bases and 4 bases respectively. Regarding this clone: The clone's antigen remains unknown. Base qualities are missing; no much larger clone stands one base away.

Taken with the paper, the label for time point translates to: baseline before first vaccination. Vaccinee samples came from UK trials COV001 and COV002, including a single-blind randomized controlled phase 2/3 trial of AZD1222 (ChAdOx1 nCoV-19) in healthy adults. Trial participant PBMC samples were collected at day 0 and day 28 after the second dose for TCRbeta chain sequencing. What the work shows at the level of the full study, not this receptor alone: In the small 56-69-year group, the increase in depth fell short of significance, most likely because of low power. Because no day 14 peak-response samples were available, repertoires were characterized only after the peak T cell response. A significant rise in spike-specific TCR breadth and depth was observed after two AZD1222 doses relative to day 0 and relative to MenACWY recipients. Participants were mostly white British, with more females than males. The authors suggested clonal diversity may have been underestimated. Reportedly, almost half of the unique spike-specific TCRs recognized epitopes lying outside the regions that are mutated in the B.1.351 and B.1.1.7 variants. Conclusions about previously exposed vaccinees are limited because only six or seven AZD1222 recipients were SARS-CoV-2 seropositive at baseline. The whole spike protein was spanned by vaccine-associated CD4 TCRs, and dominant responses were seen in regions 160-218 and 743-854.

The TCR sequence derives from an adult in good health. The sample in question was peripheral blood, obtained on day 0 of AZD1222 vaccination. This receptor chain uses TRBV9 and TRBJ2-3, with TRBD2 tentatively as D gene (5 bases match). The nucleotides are TGTGCCAGCAGCTCTTCCAGTGGGAGAGAGTCAGATACGCAGTATTTT. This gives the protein CASSSSSGRESDTQYF. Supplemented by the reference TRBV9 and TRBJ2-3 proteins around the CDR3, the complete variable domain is DSGVTQTPKHLITATGQRVTLRCSPRSGDLSVYWYQQSLDQGLQFLIQYYNGEERAKGNILERFSAQQFPDLHSELNLSSLELGDSALYFCASSSSSGRESDTQYFGPGTRLTVL.